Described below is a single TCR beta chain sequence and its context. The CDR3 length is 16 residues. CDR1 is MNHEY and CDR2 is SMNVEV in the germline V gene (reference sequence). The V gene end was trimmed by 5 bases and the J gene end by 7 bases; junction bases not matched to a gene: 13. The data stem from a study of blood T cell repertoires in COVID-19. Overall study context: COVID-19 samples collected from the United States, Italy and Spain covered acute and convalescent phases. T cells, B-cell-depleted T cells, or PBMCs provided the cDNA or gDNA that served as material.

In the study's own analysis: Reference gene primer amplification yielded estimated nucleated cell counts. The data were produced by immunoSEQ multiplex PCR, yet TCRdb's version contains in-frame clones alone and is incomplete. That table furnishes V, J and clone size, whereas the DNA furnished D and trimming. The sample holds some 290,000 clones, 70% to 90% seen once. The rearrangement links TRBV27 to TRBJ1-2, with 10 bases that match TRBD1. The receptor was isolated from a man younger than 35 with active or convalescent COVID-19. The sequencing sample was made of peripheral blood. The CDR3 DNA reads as TGTGCCAGCAGTCCGTACCCGGGACAGGGGTCGGCTGGCTACACCTTC. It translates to CASSPYPGQGSAGYTF.